Listed below are T cell receptor beta chains from one sample, sequenced in a study of OX40 agonist ivuxolimab in advanced cancers. The repertoire was sequenced with immunoSEQ multiplex PCR; TCRdb's copy has only in-frame clones and lacks some. This sample has roughly 62,000 clones; approximately 92% occur once, and the top ten carry about 0.59%. Material: CD4+ or CD8+ T cells sorted from blood, obtained in a trial of the OX40 agonist ivuxolimab. The receptors were gathered from an adult with an advanced solid tumor such as melanoma, head and neck, liver or kidney cancer. Both conserved end residues are part of each CDR3. D genes are given only for firm matches. The size of a clone is reported for some rows only, either as once, few or many, or as a class for expanded clones.

d_call	v_call	j_call	clone_size	cdr3_nt	cdr3_aa
TRBD1	TRBV10-3	TRBJ1-3	NA	TGTGCCATCAGTGGGACAGGGCTTCTTGGAAACACCATATATTTT	CAISGTGLLGNTIYF
NA	TRBV7-2	TRBJ2-1	NA	TGTGCCAGCAGCTTAGTCCCAGGGTACCCTTACAATGAGCAGTTCTTC	CASSLVPGYPYNEQFF
NA	TRBV11-3	TRBJ2-7	NA	TGTGCCAGCAGCTATGGCGACAGCCCGATCTACGAGCAGTACTTC	CASSYGDSPIYEQYF
NA	TRBV14	TRBJ1-2	NA	TGTGCCAGCAGCCAAGATTGGAAGGGCAGGGGAGGTGGCTACACCTTC	CASSQDWKGRGGGYTF
TRBD2	TRBV11-3	TRBJ2-7	NA	TGTGCCAGCAGCTTAGATCGGAGGGGGACTAGCGGCAAGTACTTC	CASSLDRRGTSGKYF
NA	TRBV12-2	TRBJ2-5	NA	TGTGCAAGTCGCTTAGAGGGCGGGCTAGCGGGGAGCCAAGAGACCCAGTACTTC	CASRLEGGLAGSQETQYF
TRBD2	TRBV7-2	TRBJ2-5	NA	TGTGCCAGCAGCTTAGCCCGGACTAGCGGCTTGTACGGGGAGACCCAGTACTTC	CASSLARTSGLYGETQYF
NA	TRBV19	TRBJ1-2	NA	TGTGCCAGTAGTATAGAGCCCCGGGGCGGCCTCTATGGCTACACCTTC	CASSIEPRGGLYGYTF
NA	TRBV5-6	TRBJ2-7	NA	TGTGCCAGCAGCTTGGGGGCAGAAGGCTACGAGCAGTACTTC	CASSLGAEGYEQYF
TRBD1	TRBV9	TRBJ1-5	NA	TGTGCCGGAGAGGCCTCATTCCTGGTAGGACAGGTCTCGGCCAATCAGCCCCAGCATTTT	CAGEASFLVGQVSANQPQHF
NA	TRBV5-1	TRBJ1-5	NA	TGCGCCAGCAGCTTGGATACGGGGGGCGACCAGCCCCAGCATTTT	CASSLDTGGDQPQHF
NA	TRBV27	TRBJ1-4	NA	TGTGCCAGCAGTCTTAACAGGGCCGAGAATGAAAAACTGTTTTTT	CASSLNRAENEKLFF
TRBD2	TRBV12-5	TRBJ2-1	NA	TGTGCTAGTGGTACTCGGACTAGCTACAATGAGCAGTTCTTC	CASGTRTSYNEQFF
NA	TRBV6-1	TRBJ2-1	NA	TGTGCCAGCAGCGCTGAAGGAGGGGGATACAATGAGCAGTTCTTC	CASSAEGGGYNEQFF
NA	TRBV12-1	TRBJ2-7	NA	TGTGCCAGCAGCTTTGCCGGGGGGAAAAGTTTAGCCAAGGAGCCCTACGAGCAGTACTTC	CASSFAGGKSLAKEPYEQYF
NA	TRBV5-1	TRBJ2-2	NA	TGCGCCAGCAGCTTACTAGCGAACACCGGGGAGCTGTTTTTT	CASSLLANTGELFF
NA	TRBV21-1	TRBJ1-5	few	TGTGCCAGCAGCAAACTGGGACACAATCAGCCCCAGCATTTT	CASSKLGHNQPQHF
NA	TRBV19	TRBJ1-1	NA	TGTGCCAGTAGTATAGACCGAACCTTTGGACTGAAGAACACTGAAGCTTTCTTT	CASSIDRTFGLKNTEAFF
NA	TRBV18	TRBJ2-3	few	TGTGCCAGCTCATCCCTCACAGATACGCAGTATTTT	CASSSLTDTQYF
TRBD2	TRBV7-3	TRBJ2-2	NA	TGTGCCAGCAGCCCGGGGACTAGCGGGCAGGGTAGAGAGCTGTTTTTT	CASSPGTSGQGRELFF
TRBD1	TRBV30	TRBJ1-1	NA	TGTGCCTCTACAGGGGGGTGGGGCACTGAAGCTTTCTTT	CASTGGWGTEAFF
TRBD1	TRBV6-5	TRBJ2-7	NA	TGTGCCAGCAGTTATGGTGGACAGGGTGGCGAGCAGTACTTC	CASSYGGQGGEQYF
NA	TRBV5-1	TRBJ2-3	NA	TGCGCCAGCAGCCCCAGGGGATCCACAGATACGCAGTATTTT	CASSPRGSTDTQYF
NA	TRBV5-1	TRBJ2-3	NA	TGCGCCAGCAGCTTGGAGAGGGAGGAGGATACGCAGTATTTT	CASSLEREEDTQYF
NA	TRBV11-3	TRBJ2-3	NA	TGTGCCAGCAGCTCCCGCAGCGGCAGCACAGATACGCAGTATTTT	CASSSRSGSTDTQYF
NA	TRBV7-2	TRBJ2-3	NA	TGTGCCAGCAGCCCCCGACCGGGTGGCACAGATACGCAGTATTTT	CASSPRPGGTDTQYF
NA	TRBV14	TRBJ2-3	NA	TGTGCCAGCAGCCGACAGACAGATACGCAGTATTTT	CASSRQTDTQYF
NA	TRBV6-5	TRBJ2-1	NA	TGTGCCAGCAGTTACTCTGGGGGGAGCTCCTACAATGAGCAGTTCTTC	CASSYSGGSSYNEQFF
NA	TRBV6-1	TRBJ2-3	NA	TGTGCCAGCCGTGTCCAGCGGAGCACAGATACGCAGTATTTT	CASRVQRSTDTQYF
NA	TRBV2	TRBJ1-5	NA	TGTGCCAGCAGTGACAACAGAAATCAGCCCCAGCATTTT	CASSDNRNQPQHF
TRBD1	TRBV19	TRBJ2-1	NA	TGTGCCAGTAGTATAGGTCCGGGACAGGGCGGCAATGAGCAGTTCTTC	CASSIGPGQGGNEQFF